The present TCR beta chain was sequenced within a study of blood T cell repertoires in COVID-19. Study details: PBMCs, B-cell-depleted T cells, or T cells provided the cDNA or gDNA that made up the material.

This CDR3 spans 17 amino acids. Germline-derived CDR1 and CDR2 are WNHNN and SYGVQD (reference sequence). The V gene end was trimmed by 3 bases and the J gene end by 4 bases; junction bases not matched to a gene: 10. Measured with immunoSEQ multiplex PCR; TCRdb has only the in-frame clones, and not every one. The table has approximately 16,000 clones, 80% to 90% seen once. Material for sequencing was peripheral blood. This sequence was found in a man older than 75 with acute or convalescent COVID-19. The chain employs TRBV10-1 and TRBJ1-3; 9 nucleotides agree with TRBD1. CDR3 sequence: CASSEIQDRGGGNTIYF. For the CDR3, the DNA is TGCGCCAGCAGTGAAATTCAGGACAGGGGTGGCGGAAACACCATATATTTT.